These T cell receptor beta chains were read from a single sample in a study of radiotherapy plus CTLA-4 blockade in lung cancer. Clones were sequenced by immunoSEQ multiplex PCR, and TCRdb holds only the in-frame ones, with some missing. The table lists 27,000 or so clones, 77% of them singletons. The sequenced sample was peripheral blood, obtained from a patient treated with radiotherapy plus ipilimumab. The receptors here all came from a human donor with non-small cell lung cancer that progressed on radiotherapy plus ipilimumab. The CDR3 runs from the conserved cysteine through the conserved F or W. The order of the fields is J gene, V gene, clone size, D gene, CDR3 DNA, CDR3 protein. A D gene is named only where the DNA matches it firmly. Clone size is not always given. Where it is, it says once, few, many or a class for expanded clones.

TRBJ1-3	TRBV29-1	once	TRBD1	TGCAGCGTTGGGGAGGGGGCTGGATACACCATATATTTT	CSVGEGAGYTIYF
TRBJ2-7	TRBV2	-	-	TGTGCCAGCAGTGAAGGGGACACCGCCTGGGAGGAGCAGTACTTC	CASSEGDTAWEEQYF
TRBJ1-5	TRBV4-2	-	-	TGTGCCAGCAGCCAAGAGGTTACGGGGGAACAGCCCCAGCATTTT	CASSQEVTGEQPQHF
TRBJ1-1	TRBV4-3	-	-	TGCGCCAGCAGATACACCGCAGGGGACACTGAAGCTTTCTTT	CASRYTAGDTEAFF
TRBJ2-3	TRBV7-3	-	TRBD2	TGTGCCAGCCGGAGCGGGGCCTCAGATACGCAGTATTTT	CASRSGASDTQYF
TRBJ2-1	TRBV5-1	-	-	TGCGCCAGCAGAACCACTGCCTCCTACAATGAGCAGTTCTTC	CASRTTASYNEQFF
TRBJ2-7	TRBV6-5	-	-	TGTGCCAGCAGTTACGCGGGGGCCTCCTACGAGCAGTACTTC	CASSYAGASYEQYF
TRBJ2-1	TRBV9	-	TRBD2	TGTGCCAGCAGCGTAGTTCGGGAGGGCCTAGGTAATGAGCAGTTCTTC	CASSVVREGLGNEQFF
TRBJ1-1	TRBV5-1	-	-	TGCGCCAGCAAACTTACCGGGGCAGAAGCTTTCTTT	CASKLTGAEAFF
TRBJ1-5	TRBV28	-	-	TGTGCCGCGGGTCTTAATCAGCCCCAGCATTTT	CAAGLNQPQHF
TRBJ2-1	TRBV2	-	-	TGTGCCAGCAGCGACAATGAGCAGTTCTTC	CASSDNEQFF
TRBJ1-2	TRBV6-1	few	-	TGTGCCAGCAGTGAAGAAGGAACGGCCAGCTATGGCTACACCTTC	CASSEEGTASYGYTF
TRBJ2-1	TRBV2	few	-	TGTGCCAGCAGTGACGGCGGGAATCTGGCCCATGAGCAGTTCTTC	CASSDGGNLAHEQFF
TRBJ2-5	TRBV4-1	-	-	TGCGCCAGCAGCCCAACCGGGGGGACCCAGTACTTC	CASSPTGGTQYF
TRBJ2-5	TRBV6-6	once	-	TGTGCCAGCAGTTACGCCAGGGATGAGACCCAGTACTTC	CASSYARDETQYF
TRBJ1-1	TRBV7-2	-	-	TGTGCCAGCAAGGGAGGGGCCTCGAACACTGAAGCTTTCTTT	CASKGGASNTEAFF
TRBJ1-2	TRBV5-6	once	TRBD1	TGTGCCAGCAGCCCAACCGGGACAGGGCAATATGGCTACACCTTC	CASSPTGTGQYGYTF
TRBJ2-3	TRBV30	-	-	TGTGCCTGGAGTTCCTACAGGGAGACAGATACGCAGTATTTT	CAWSSYRETDTQYF
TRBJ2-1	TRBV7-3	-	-	TGTGCCAGCAGCTTAAGTTCCGTGGCCTACAATGAGCAGTTCTTC	CASSLSSVAYNEQFF
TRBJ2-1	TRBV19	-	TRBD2	TGTGCCAGTAGTATAGATCTCATTTCGGGGACTAGCTCCTACAATGAGCAGTTCTTC	CASSIDLISGTSSYNEQFF
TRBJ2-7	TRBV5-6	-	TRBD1	TGTGCCAGCAGCTCTGGACAGGTTCCCTACGAGCAGTACTTC	CASSSGQVPYEQYF
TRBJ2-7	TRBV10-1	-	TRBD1	TGCGCCAGCAGTGAACAGGGGTCCTCCTACGAGCAGTACTTC	CASSEQGSSYEQYF
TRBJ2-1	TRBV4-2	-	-	TGTGCCAGCAGCCAAGATCGATCCCATTCGGACAATGAGCAGTTCTTC	CASSQDRSHSDNEQFF
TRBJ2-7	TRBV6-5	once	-	TGTGCCAGCAGCCCAACAGGCTACGAGCAGTACTTC	CASSPTGYEQYF
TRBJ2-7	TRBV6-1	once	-	TGTGCCAGCAGTGAAGGTCCGGCGTACGAGCAGTACTTC	CASSEGPAYEQYF
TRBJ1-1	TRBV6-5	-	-	TGTGCCAGCAGTTACGCCCTAGGCAGCGGTGCTGAAGCTTTCTTT	CASSYALGSGAEAFF
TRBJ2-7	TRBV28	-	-	TGTGCCAGCAGTTTAAACTCAGCTGACTACGAGCAGTACTTC	CASSLNSADYEQYF
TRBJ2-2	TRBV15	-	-	TGTGCCACCAGCAGAGATCAGTGGGGCGGGCCCAACACCGGGGAGCTGTTTTTT	CATSRDQWGGPNTGELFF
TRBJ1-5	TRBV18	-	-	TGTGCCAGCTCCCCAAGAACAGGGCCTCTGCAGCCCCAGCATTTT	CASSPRTGPLQPQHF
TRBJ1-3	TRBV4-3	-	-	TGCGCCAGCAGCCAGAGGCCACAGGGAGTTCTATCTGGAAACACCATATATTTT	CASSQRPQGVLSGNTIYF
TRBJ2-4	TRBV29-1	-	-	TGCAGCGTTGAAGGAGGGGTCAGGGGAAACATTCAGTACTTC	CSVEGGVRGNIQYF
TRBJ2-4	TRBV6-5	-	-	TGTGCCAGCAGTCCCGGGCCCAAAAACATTCAGTACTTC	CASSPGPKNIQYF
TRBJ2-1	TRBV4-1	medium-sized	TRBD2	TGCGCCAGCAGCCTCCGACTAGCGGGCTTCAATGAGCAGTTCTTC	CASSLRLAGFNEQFF